This T cell receptor beta chain was identified during a study of T cell responses to AZD1222 COVID-19 vaccine (dated by TCRdb to about 2021). At the level of the whole study: A total of about 230 trial participants underwent TCR sequencing, of whom about 200 received two doses of AZD1222 and 26 received two doses of the MenACWY control vaccine. Trial participants were enrolled by age into subgroups of 18-55, 56-69 and 70-plus years, and approximately 150, 30 and 60 TCR-sequenced participants, respectively, were included in these subgroups.

Explained via the paper, the time point label denotes: about 28 days (+/-7) after the second vaccine dose. AZD1222 recipients with second doses at about 4 weeks or about 12 weeks were pooled, because spike-specific TCR depth and breadth did not differ between schedules. Samples from vaccinated people were obtained from the UK trials COV001 and COV002, which included a single-blind randomized controlled phase 2/3 trial of AZD1222 (ChAdOx1 nCoV-19) in healthy adults. Trial participant PBMC samples were collected at day 0 and day 28 after the second dose for TCRbeta chain sequencing. Summary of the overall study and its limitations: The 56-69-year group was small, and its depth increase did not reach significance, likely because of low power. The vaccine-associated CD4 TCRs covered the entire spike protein, and the dominant responses fell in regions 160-218 and 743-854. Conclusions about previously exposed vaccinees are limited, since just five or six AZD1222 recipients were seropositive for SARS-CoV-2 at baseline. Participants were mostly white British, with more females than males. The authors suggested clonal diversity may have been underestimated. After two AZD1222 doses, spike-specific TCR breadth and depth were significantly higher than at day 0 and than in MenACWY recipients. No day 14 peak-response samples were available, so repertoires were characterized only after the peak T cell response. Reportedly, close to half of the unique spike-specific TCRs recognized epitopes lying outside the regions that are mutated in the B.1.351 and B.1.1.7 variants.

From cysteine to phenylalanine, the CDR3 is 15 amino acids long. The entry retains the CDR3 DNA only, 45 bases that are in frame from base 1. CDR1 SGHRS and CDR2 YFSETQ are derived from the germline V gene. Germline trimming: 0 bases from V, 4 bases from J; junction bases outside gene matches: 2. As regards this clone: Its antigen target is currently unknown. There are no base qualities to consult, and no much larger clone falls within one base.

The CDR3 regions of human TCRbeta chains were subjected to immunosequencing. Per the original workflow: TCRs in the repertoires were compared against a reference library of SARS-CoV-2-specific TCRs that had been generated with the MIRA antigen-specificity platform. Breadth was defined as the fraction of unique TCRs that were SARS-CoV-2-associated, and depth was defined as the fraction of total T cells that were SARS-CoV-2-associated. Using the MIRA data, each spike-specific TCR was mapped to the spike region that the TCR reacts to and placed in a CD4 or CD8 class. Log10-transformed breadth and depth values were compared by one-way ANOVA with Sidak's multiple comparisons tests. This is the immuneACCESS table as TCRdb keeps it, with only in-frame sequences that have V and J called. A part of the clones is gone; compared with another copy, unresolved V genes explain less than half, and the rest is unexplained. The DNA gave D and trimming, while V, J and clone size come from that table. Counted in this sample were around 170,000 clones; just over 85% of them appeared once. The ten largest clones represent roughly 12% of the sample.

The rearrangement joined TRBV5-1 to TRBJ2-7, with TRBD2 identical over 12 junction bases. The material sequenced was peripheral blood, taken 28 days after the second AZD1222 dose. The receptor was isolated from an adult who received the AZD1222 COVID-19 vaccine. The DNA reads as follows: TGCGCCAGCAGCTTGGAGGGGACTAGCGGGTACGAGCAGTACTTC. Translation gives CASSLEGTSGYEQYF.